The clone carrying this T cell receptor (beta chain) was counted a single time. This sample was included in a study of blood T cell repertoires in COVID-19. Enrolled during active infection, Seattle patients were then followed longitudinally. Profiling relied on immunoSEQ multiplex PCR, and the TCRdb table lists in-frame clones only, not all of them. The table shows about 220,000 clones, with roughly 85% occurring only once. Sequenced input: peripheral blood. The clonotype comes from a woman in her 70s with COVID-19, enrolled during active disease.

The CDR3 sequence is CASSNRDSYSNQPQHF. Here the CDR3 DNA reads TGTGCCAGTAGTAACCGGGACAGTTATAGCAATCAGCCCCAGCATTTT. The J gene is TRBJ1-5, the V gene TRBV19; 7 bases line up with TRBD1. This CDR3 contains 16 residues. V dropped 4 bases and J dropped 0; count of bases not matched to a gene: 6. Germline CDR1 reads LNHDA; CDR2 reads SQIVND (reference sequence).